This TCR beta chain appears in the sequencing data of a study of cytomegalovirus exposure and HLA in healthy donors. A multiplex PCR was run with 60 Vbeta primers and 13 Jbeta primers. Some clones are missing from TCRdb's copy, which holds only in-frame ones; the method was immunoSEQ multiplex PCR. This table has about 93,000 clones, around 78% appearing once. Regarding this clone: The antigen is unknown.

The study's findings and limits: Researchers reportedly found TCR beta sequences accurately predicted most subjects' HLA-A and HLA-B alleles.

These donors counted as nominally healthy when sampled, but unrecorded immune exposures were likely. The ends lost 4 bases at V and 9 bases at J; junction bases unmatched: 3. Germline V lookup: CDR1 LGHNA, CDR2 YSLEER. This CDR3 is built from 14 residues. This clonotype originated in a man aged 25-40 years in good health and CMV-seronegative. The chain recombines TRBV4-3 with TRBJ2-1; 13 nucleotides match TRBD2. Sample: PBMCs. The CDR3 DNA sequence: TGCGCCAGCAGCCTCGGACTAGCGGGGGCTGAGCAGTTCTTC. Translating it yields CASSLGLAGAEQFF.